The 21 T cell receptor beta chains in this list originate from one sample, sequenced in a study of identical twins. Each CDR3 protein is one row after TCRdb ran MiXCR on the 5' RACE reads. The data contain 1.5 million to 2 million distinct CDR3 sequences, less than 35% of them singletons. Sample: cord blood. These receptors were obtained from a newborn girl in good health.

The V call is TRBV6-1, the J call TRBJ1-1; 8 bases agree with TRBD1. This CDR3 has 12 residues. Germline CDR1 reads MNHNS; CDR2 reads SASEGT. V lost 7 bases to trimming and J lost 9 bases; unmatched junction nucleotides: 7. CDR3 sequence reads: CASTWGQDKAFF. The CDR3 DNA follows: TGTGCCAGCACTTGGGGACAGGACAAAGCTTTCTTT.

This chain connects TRBV5-1 to TRBJ2-3; 14 bases line up with TRBD2. The ends lost 0 bases at V and 5 bases at J; junction bases unmatched: 5. The CDR3 is 17 residues long. CDR1 and CDR2 from the germline V gene are SGHRS and YFSETQ. The CDR3 sequence: CASSLDPTSGREDTQYF. CDR3 DNA sequence: TGCGCCAGCAGCTTGGATCCGACTAGCGGGAGGGAAGATACGCAGTATTTT. The whole variable domain, remainder taken from reference TRBV5-1 and TRBJ2-3, is KAGVTQTPRYLIKTRGQQVTLSCSPISGHRSVSWYQQTPGQGLQFLFEYFSETQRNKGNFPGRFSGRQFSNSRSEMNVSTLELGDSALYLCASSLDPTSGREDTQYFGPGTRLTVL.

The rearrangement links TRBV20-1 to TRBJ2-3; D possibly corresponds to TRBD1 (6 bases). This CDR3 has 13 amino acids. Trimming removed 3 bases from V and 6 bases from J, with 13 bases in between. CDR1 is DFQATT and CDR2 is SNEGSKA in the germline V gene (reference sequence). The CDR3 reads CSASAGARDTQYF. CDR3 in DNA: TGCAGTGCTAGTGCAGGGGCCCGGGATACGCAGTATTTT.

The V and J genes are TRBV20-1 and TRBJ1-6; the D is unclear. In germline, CDR1 is DFQATT, CDR2 SNEGSKA (reference sequence). The CDR3 loop spans 16 amino acids. Trimming pared 5 bases from V and 0 bases from J, leaving 14 bases between. The chain's CDR3 is CSALSELSSYNSPLHF. CDR3 DNA: TGCAGTGCTCTCTCGGAACTCAGCTCCTATAATTCACCCCTCCACTTT.

This clonotype was seen more than once but under ten times. The chain is built from TRBV27 and TRBJ1-2, with D possibly matching TRBD1 (6 bases). The V gene lost 6 bases and the J gene lost 4 bases, with 15 bases spanning the gap. The germline V gene encodes CDR1 MNHEY and CDR2 SMNVEV (reference sequence). The CDR3 totals 14 residues. CDR3 nucleotides: TGTGCCAGCAGGGAGGACAGCTACTCCTATGGCTACACCTTC. Translating gives CASREDSYSYGYTF.

The V and J genes are TRBV7-9 and TRBJ2-4; no firm D call. CDR3 length equals 13 residues. Per the germline V gene, CDR1 is SEHNR and CDR2 is FQNEAQ (reference sequence). Trimming took off 1 base at V and 6 bases at J, with 7 bases between the two ends. CDR3 nucleotide sequence: TGTGCCAGCAGCTTAGGCTACCCAAACATTCAGTACTTC. Translating it yields CASSLGYPNIQYF. Complete variable domain (other parts from reference TRBV7-9 and TRBJ2-4): DTGVSQNPRHKITKRGQNVTFRCDPISEHNRLYWYRQTLGQGPEFLTYFQNEAQLEKSRLLSDRFSAERPKGSFSTLEIQRTEQGDSAMYLCASSLGYPNIQYFGAGTRLSVL.

This clonotype came up a few times. The chain is built from TRBV11-2 and TRBJ2-5; D uncertain. CDR3 size: 16 residues. The V end lost 1 base, the J end lost 0 bases, and 12 bases lay between the germline ends. The germline V gene has CDR1 SGHAT and CDR2 FQNNGV. CDR3 region: CASSLGWLINQETQYF. The CDR3 DNA follows: TGTGCCAGCAGCTTAGGGTGGTTGATCAACCAAGAGACCCAGTACTTC.

This clonotype was detected a few times. This sequence joins TRBV10-3 and TRBJ2-1, with D perhaps matching TRBD2 (5 bases). The CDR3 consists of 14 residues. V was shortened by 10 bases and J by 8 bases, with 21 bases between the two germline ends. Germline CDR1 and CDR2: ENHRY and SYGVKD. CDR3 bases: TGTGCCACCGGGGTTGCGGTCCGCTTCGATGAGCAGTTCTTC. Translation: CATGVAVRFDEQFF.

V gene TRBV4-1 combines with J gene TRBJ2-3; D possibly corresponds to TRBD1 (5 bases). CDR3 length: 13 residues. CDR1 is MGHRA and CDR2 is YSYEKL in the germline V gene. Trimming left V 9 bases short and J 2 bases short, with 12 bases between. The CDR3 protein is CASRQPSTDTQYF. CDR3 DNA: TGCGCCAGTCGACAGCCCTCCACAGATACGCAGTATTTT.

This clonotype came up many times. This chain uses TRBV5-6 with TRBJ1-2; D gene ambiguous. Germline CDR1 SGHDT, CDR2 YYEEEE. The CDR3 totals 13 residues. Trimming pared 4 bases from V and 6 bases from J, leaving 13 bases between. CDR3 region: CASSPSTYDGYTF. The CDR3 DNA follows: TGTGCCAGCAGCCCAAGTACCTACGATGGCTACACCTTC.

At least ten counts were recorded for this clonotype. The chain employs TRBV25-1 and TRBJ2-1; no reliable D call. The germline V gene has CDR1 MGHDK and CDR2 SYGVNS. CDR3 length: 13 residues. V was trimmed by 4 bases and J by 2 bases, leaving 6 bases between them. The CDR3 DNA is TGTGCCAGCAGTGTCACGGCCTACAATGAGCAGTTCTTC. Its translation: CASSVTAYNEQFF.

The chain uses TRBV20-1 and TRBJ2-3, with TRBD2 matching over 10 bases. Per germline, CDR1 DFQATT and CDR2 SNEGSKA (reference sequence). The CDR3 runs 14 residues. The junction had 7 bases not matched to a gene; V was cut back by 2 bases and J by 8 bases. The CDR3 bases are TGCAGTGCTAGATCGGTTAGCGGGGGGCTTACGCAGTATTTT. Translating it yields CSARSVSGGLTQYF.

The chain employs TRBV27 and TRBJ2-3; perhaps D is TRBD1 or TRBD2 (5 bases each). The CDR3 loop spans 14 amino acids. CDR1 is MNHEY and CDR2 is SMNVEV in the germline V gene (reference sequence). V was trimmed by 4 bases and J by 2 bases, leaving 10 bases between them. The CDR3 DNA follows: TGTGCCAGCAGTTCCGGGACCTACACAGATACGCAGTATTTT. As protein: CASSSGTYTDTQYF.

The chain employs TRBV4-2 and TRBJ2-6; 7 bases are a match to TRBD2. V was pared by 1 base and J by 0 bases, with 3 bases of the junction left unmatched. Germline-derived CDR1 and CDR2 are LGHNA and YNFKEQ. This CDR3 comprises 17 residues. DNA for the CDR3: TGTGCCAGCAGCCAAGGAGCGGGATTCTCTGGGGCCAACGTCCTGACTTTC. Translating it yields CASSQGAGFSGANVLTF.

This sequence joins TRBV7-9 and TRBJ2-4; 10 nucleotides line up with TRBD2. In germline, CDR1 is SEHNR, CDR2 FQNEAQ (reference sequence). Losses at the gene ends were 4 bases for V and 5 bases for J; bases not matched to a gene: 2. CDR3 length: 14 residues. CDR3 DNA sequence: TGTGCCAGCAGCTCCGGGACTAGCGAAAACATTCAGTACTTC. Protein sequence: CASSSGTSENIQYF. The full variable domain, in which reference TRBV7-9 and TRBJ2-4 provide the parts outside the CDR3, is DTGVSQNPRHKITKRGQNVTFRCDPISEHNRLYWYRQTLGQGPEFLTYFQNEAQLEKSRLLSDRFSAERPKGSFSTLEIQRTEQGDSAMYLCASSSGTSENIQYFGAGTRLSVL.

This clonotype occurred a few times. The chain uses TRBV2 and TRBJ2-1; 10 nucleotides align to TRBD2. Germline assignment: CDR1 SNHLY and CDR2 FYNNEI. J gave up 4 bases and V 6 bases, and 12 bases lay outside the gene matches. The CDR3 is made up of 17 amino acids. In DNA, the CDR3 is TGTGCCAGCAGCCTACTAGCGGGAAGGGGGCTATACAATGAGCAGTTCTTC. This gives the protein CASSLLAGRGLYNEQFF.

This clonotype has only a few counts. The chain joins TRBV5-1 to TRBJ2-5; 7 nucleotides line up with TRBD1. The CDR3 is 13 amino acids. Germline assignment: CDR1 SGHRS and CDR2 YFSETQ. The V and J ends lost 4 bases and 3 bases, in that order; junction bases with no gene match: 3. The CDR3 region has the DNA TGCGCCAGCAGCGCTGACAGGGAAGAGACCCAGTACTTC. Protein sequence: CASSADREETQYF.

This CDR3 is CSARVGGRIQYF. CDR3 nucleotide sequence: TGCAGTGCTAGAGTGGGAGGGCGGATACAGTACTTC. The V call is TRBV20-1, the J call TRBJ2-7, with 7 positions matching TRBD2. V was pared by 1 base and J by 10 bases, with 7 bases of the junction left unmatched. The CDR3 is 12 amino acids. Per germline, CDR1 DFQATT and CDR2 SNEGSKA (reference sequence).

This clonotype appeared a few times. The chain has TRBV5-1 and TRBJ2-3, with D maybe TRBD1 (7 bases). Germline assignment: CDR1 SGHRS and CDR2 YFSETQ. The CDR3 totals 16 residues. Trimming removed 1 base at V and 0 bases at J, with 12 bases between. DNA of the CDR3: TGCGCCAGCAGCTTGCCGCAGGGGGGAAGCACAGATACGCAGTATTTT. Translating gives CASSLPQGGSTDTQYF.

The table lists this clonotype with a few counts. CDR3 in amino acids: CASSLTSGVTETQYF. Here the CDR3 DNA reads TGTGCCAGCTCACTTACTAGCGGGGTAACGGAGACCCAGTACTTC. The chain links TRBV18 to TRBJ2-7; 10 nucleotides match TRBD2. The DNA end favors TRBJ2-5, so the J call may be wrong. CDR1 and CDR2 from the germline V gene are KGHSH and LQKENI. This CDR3 has 15 residues.

This clonotype came up a few times. V gene TRBV19 combines with J gene TRBJ2-2, with D possibly TRBD2 on 5 matching bases. V lost 5 bases and J lost 0, with 13 bases in between. Germline loops: CDR1 LNHDA, CDR2 SQIVND (reference sequence). The CDR3 is 16 amino acids. The CDR3: CASSRYRGANTGELFF. The CDR3, as DNA: TGTGCCAGTAGTCGATACCGGGGAGCGAACACCGGGGAGCTGTTTTTT.